Below are 15 T cell receptor beta chains sequenced from a single sample in a study of T cell changes during pregnancy in multiple sclerosis. Some clones are missing from TCRdb's copy, which holds only in-frame ones; the method was immunoSEQ multiplex PCR. This table has more than 45,000 clones, 93% appearing once. Source: CD8+ T cells from peripheral blood mononuclear cells, taken in the second trimester of pregnancy. These receptors originate from a female donor with multiple sclerosis, enrolled in a pregnancy study.

The chain uses TRBV19 and TRBJ1-5, with D unclear. Trimming pared 1 base from V and 0 bases from J, leaving 10 bases between. This CDR3 has 16 residues. Germline V CDR1 and CDR2: LNHDA, SQIVND (reference sequence). The CDR3 reads CASSIALTHSNQPQHF. The CDR3, as DNA: TGTGCCAGTAGTATAGCCCTGACACATAGCAATCAGCCCCAGCATTTT.

The chain couples TRBV29-1 to TRBJ2-3, with 12 nucleotides matching TRBD2. The CDR3 covers 15 residues. The V gene end was trimmed by 5 bases and the J gene end by 4 bases; junction bases not matched to a gene: 7. Germline values: CDR1 SQVTM, CDR2 ANQGSEA. The CDR3 here is CSVRRTSGVADTQYF. The CDR3 DNA reads as TGCAGCGTTAGGAGGACTAGCGGGGTAGCAGATACGCAGTATTTT.

CDR3 sequence (DNA): TGTGCCAGCAGCTTGGATCGCCTAGCGGGAGGAATCTACGAGCAGTACTTC. This codes for CASSLDRLAGGIYEQYF. V and J are TRBV7-9 and TRBJ2-7; 11 bases agree with TRBD2. With 3 bases clipped from V and 3 bases from J, the junction kept 10 bases outside the gene matches. The CDR3 loop spans 17 amino acids. Looked up from germline, CDR1 is SEHNR and CDR2 is FQNEAQ (reference sequence).

This clone was seen once. The rearrangement links TRBV7-6 to TRBJ1-1; possible D gene TRBD1, 6 bases. This CDR3 contains 14 residues. Trimming shortened V by 7 bases and J by 3 bases, and 15 bases separated the two germline ends. In germline, CDR1 is SGHVS, CDR2 FNYEAQ. The CDR3 loop reads CASTPIQGYTEAFF. The CDR3, as DNA: TGTGCCAGCACCCCAATCCAGGGGTACACTGAAGCTTTCTTT.

As DNA, the CDR3 is TGTGCCAGCATCGCCGGACACACAGATACGCAGTATTTT. This translates into CASIAGHTDTQYF. This chain links TRBV2 with TRBJ2-3, with D perhaps TRBD1 (5 bases). The CDR3 runs to 13 residues. Germline CDR1 is SNHLY and CDR2 is FYNNEI. With 7 bases removed from V and 2 bases from J, the gap between germline ends came to 10 bases.

The CDR3 region is CASSQEAGIGQPQHF. The CDR3 nucleotides read TGTGCCAGCAGCCAAGAAGCGGGGATAGGACAGCCCCAGCATTTT. This chain connects TRBV4-2 to TRBJ1-5; D is uncertain. This CDR3 has 15 amino acids. Germline lookup yields CDR1 LGHNA and CDR2 YNFKEQ. Trimming took off 0 bases at V and 7 bases at J, with 13 bases between the two ends.

The chain carries TRBV28 and TRBJ1-3, with D maybe TRBD1 (5 bases). The CDR3 spans 15 residues. Trimming removed 2 bases from V and 2 bases from J, with 10 bases in between. CDR1 is MDHEN, CDR2 SYDVKM, per germline. CDR3 coding DNA: TGTGCCAGCAGTTTAATGGGGCTAACTGGAAACACCATATATTTT. This codes for CASSLMGLTGNTIYF.

This chain links TRBV7-6 with TRBJ2-7, with D perhaps matching TRBD2 (6 bases). Germline V lookup: CDR1 SGHVS, CDR2 FNYEAQ. The CDR3 is 13 amino acids. V lost 5 bases to trimming and J lost 3 bases, with 11 bases between them. In DNA form, the CDR3 reads TGTGCCAGCAGCCCCGGGGAGGTCTACGAGCAGTACTTC. This translates into CASSPGEVYEQYF.

CDR3 protein: CSVGAGGSSYEQYF. DNA of the CDR3: TGCAGCGTGGGGGCGGGCGGGAGCTCCTACGAGCAGTACTTC. This chain connects TRBV29-1 to TRBJ2-7, with TRBD2 as a possible D gene (7 bases). CDR1 is SQVTM, CDR2 ANQGSEA, per germline. The CDR3 contains 14 residues. Between the trimmed V and J ends, which lost 6 bases and 0 bases, there was a span of 15 bases.

J is TRBJ1-4 and V is TRBV9; tentative D call: TRBD1 (6 bases). Trimming shortened V by 0 bases and J by 0 bases, and 6 bases separated the two germline ends. The CDR3 contains 15 residues. Germline values: CDR1 SGDLS, CDR2 YYNGEE. The CDR3 spells CASSVAGATNEKLFF. The CDR3 nucleotides are TGTGCCAGCAGCGTAGCAGGGGCAACTAATGAAAAACTGTTTTTT.

CDR3 region: CACRGSRQETQYF. CDR3 bases: TGTGCCTGCCGGGGTAGCCGACAAGAGACCCAGTACTTC. The chain has TRBV30 and TRBJ2-5; tentative D call: TRBD2 (5 bases). CDR1 is GTSNPN and CDR2 is SVGIG in the germline V gene (reference sequence). V dropped 6 bases and J dropped 2 bases, with 13 bases sitting between them. This CDR3 spans 13 amino acids.

The rearrangement links TRBV6-1 to TRBJ2-5, with 11 bases lining up with TRBD2. The J segment lost 0 bases and the V segment lost 4 bases, leaving 1 base of the junction unmatched. The CDR3 has 15 residues. Germline CDR1 reads MNHNS; CDR2 reads SASEGT. This chain's CDR3 is CASSGLAGYQETQYF. The CDR3 DNA is TGTGCCAGCAGTGGACTAGCGGGGTACCAAGAGACCCAGTACTTC.

This chain uses TRBV6-1 with TRBJ1-5; TRBD1 might be the D (6 bases). The germline V and J ends were trimmed by 3 bases and 7 bases, with 10 bases remaining between them. The germline V gene encodes CDR1 MNHNS and CDR2 SASEGT. The CDR3 is 13 residues long. In nucleotides, the CDR3 is TGTGCCAGCAGTGAGGCAGGGGCCCAGCCCCAGCATTTT. It is translated as CASSEAGAQPQHF.

This rearrangement joins TRBV11-2 to TRBJ2-3; a possible D gene is TRBD2 (6 bases). This CDR3 is built from 14 residues. The V end was cut by 0 bases, the J end by 4 bases, with 8 bases between. Germline V gene lookup returns CDR1 SGHAT and CDR2 FQNNGV. Written as DNA, the CDR3 is TGTGCCAGCAGCTTAGATCGGAGGGCAGATACGCAGTATTTT. Its translation is CASSLDRRADTQYF.

V usage is TRBV2 and J usage is TRBJ2-2, with D possibly being TRBD2 (6 bases). Trimming took 10 bases from V and 6 from J, leaving 12 bases between them. Per the germline V gene, CDR1 is SNHLY and CDR2 is FYNNEI. The CDR3 is made up of 12 amino acids. The CDR3 sequence: CAIQREAGELFF. The CDR3 nucleotides read TGTGCCATCCAAAGGGAGGCCGGGGAGCTGTTTTTT.